A single sample is the source of the 9 T cell receptor beta chains below, sequenced in a study of shared T cell receptors in the human thymus. Sequencing used immunoSEQ multiplex PCR; TCRdb keeps in-frame clones, though not all of them. The data contain hundreds of thousands of clones, about four fifths of them seen just once; the ten biggest clones take up 0.013%. The data also belong to a second study, concerning human thymus T cells.

Sequencing used thymocytes. The receptor set was obtained from a boy younger than two with a congenital heart defect.

A single count supports this clone. The rearrangement joins TRBV5-1 to TRBJ2-7; weak D call: TRBD2 (5 bases). The CDR3 is made up of 14 amino acids. CDR1 is SGHRS, CDR2 YFSETQ, per germline. Between the trimmed V and J ends, which lost 0 bases and 2 bases, there was a span of 9 bases. Written as DNA, the CDR3 is TGCGCCAGCAGCTTGGTGGGAGTGGCCTACGAGCAGTACTTC. It translates to CASSLVGVAYEQYF.

V is TRBV7-4 and J is TRBJ2-7; 16 bases agree with TRBD2. The ends lost 4 bases at V and 6 bases at J; junction bases unmatched: 15. Germline CDR1 and CDR2: SGHVT and SQSDAQ. There are 19 residues in the CDR3. As DNA, the CDR3 is TGTGCCAGCAGCTCCGGGACTAGCGGGAGGGCCCCCAACCTACCCGAGCAGTACTTC. This codes for CASSSGTSGRAPNLPEQYF.

The chain uses TRBV28 and TRBJ2-5; TRBD2 might be the D (6 bases). The germline V gene encodes CDR1 MDHEN and CDR2 SYDVKM. The CDR3 has 13 amino acids. V lost 6 bases and J lost 5, with 13 bases in between. The CDR3 here is CASSTTSLETQYF. The CDR3 DNA follows: TGTGCCAGCAGCACGACTAGTCTCGAGACCCAGTACTTC.

The chain carries TRBV4-1 and TRBJ2-1; tentative D call: TRBD2 (5 bases). Germline assignment: CDR1 MGHRA and CDR2 YSYEKL. The CDR3 has 13 amino acids. Trimming took off 1 base at V and 10 bases at J, with 11 bases between the two ends. The CDR3 loop reads CASSQGRRAEQFF. The DNA of the CDR3 is TGCGCCAGCAGCCAAGGCCGGCGGGCCGAGCAGTTCTTC.

The genes are TRBV4-2 and TRBJ1-5; 10 nucleotides match TRBD1. Unmatched junction bases numbered 6, after V lost 4 bases and J lost 0 bases. This CDR3 region has 17 residues. Germline lookup yields CDR1 LGHNA and CDR2 YNFKEQ. The CDR3 DNA sequence: TGTGCCAGCAGCCGGGGGACAGGGGCCAGTAGCAATCAGCCCCAGCATTTT. It specifies CASSRGTGASSNQPQHF.

V and J are TRBV13 and TRBJ2-5, with TRBD2 matching 10 bases. Germline V gene lookup returns CDR1 PRHDT and CDR2 FYEKMQ (reference sequence). There are 15 residues in the CDR3. Unmatched junction bases numbered 6, after V lost 4 bases and J lost 4 bases. The CDR3 reads CASSYRAGGGETQYF. CDR3 in DNA: TGTGCCAGCAGCTACAGAGCGGGAGGGGGAGAGACCCAGTACTTC. The complete variable domain, with remaining parts taken from reference TRBV13 and TRBJ2-5, reads AAGVIQSPRHLIKEKRETATLKCYPIPRHDTVYWYQQGPGQDPQFLISFYEKMQSDKGSIPDRFSAQQFSDYHSELNMSSLELGDSALYFCASSYRAGGGETQYFGPGTRLLVL.

The gene calls are TRBV14 and TRBJ2-5; TRBD2 aligns across 8 bases. Germline V gives CDR1 SGHDN, CDR2 FVKESK. Unmatched junction bases numbered 12, after V lost 1 base and J lost 5 bases. The CDR3 covers 17 residues. The CDR3 bases are TGTGCCAGCAGCCAAGGTTTGGGGATAGCGGGAAGGGAGACCCAGTACTTC. It translates to CASSQGLGIAGRETQYF. The entire variable domain, with the rest obtained from reference TRBV14 and TRBJ2-5, is as follows: EAGVTQFPSHSVIEKGQTVTLRCDPISGHDNLYWYRRVMGKEIKFLLHFVKESKQDESGMPNNRFLAERTGGTYSTLKVQPAELEDSGVYFCASSQGLGIAGRETQYFGPGTRLLVL.

This rearrangement joins TRBV7-9 to TRBJ2-1, with TRBD2 as a possible D gene (7 bases). CDR1 and CDR2 from the germline V gene are SEHNR and FQNEAQ (reference sequence). Deletions cut 3 bases from V and 2 bases from J, with 17 bases between. The CDR3 has 17 amino acids. CDR3 protein: CASSFWVGGGTYNEQFF. CDR3 nucleotides: TGTGCCAGCAGCTTTTGGGTTGGGGGGGGCACCTACAATGAGCAGTTCTTC.

This clone was picked up one time. This chain connects TRBV7-9 to TRBJ1-3; D might be TRBD1 (5 bases). The CDR3 length is 16 residues. Germline loops: CDR1 SEHNR, CDR2 FQNEAQ (reference sequence). The V end was cut by 0 bases, the J end by 0 bases, with 9 bases between. CDR3 amino acids: CASSLAPRGSGNTIYF. The CDR3 coding sequence is TGTGCCAGCAGCTTAGCGCCTAGGGGCTCTGGAAACACCATATATTTT.